This TCR beta chain was sequenced for a study of control samples from healthy donors and cancer patients (dated by TCRdb to 2018 to 2021). CDR1 is given as MNHNY and CDR2 as SVGAGI, both from the germline V gene (reference sequence). The cysteine opens and the phenylalanine closes a CDR3 of 14 amino acids. Only the CDR3 DNA is retained, 42 bases long and in frame from the first base. Trimming accounts for 5 bases at V and 4 bases at J, while the number of junction bases matched to no gene is 7. Library preparation used the immunoSEQ multiplex PCR assay. TCRdb mirrors the immuneACCESS table, restricted to in-frame sequences. Some clones are absent from its copies; in checked studies, under half trace to an unresolved V gene, and the reason for the others is unknown. For this sample the table gives 200,000 to 250,000 clones, of which roughly 94% were detected only once. Clones ranked in the top ten supply about 1.6% of the sample.

Only one count was recorded for this clone. Its antigen is still unknown. Per-base quality was not reported, and no clone a single base away is much larger than it. This sequence originates from a man aged 50 or older in good health. The rearranged chain carries TRBV6-6 and TRBJ1-2, and 7 junction bases match TRBD1. The material sequenced was blood. The CDR3 region reads CASSPGTAFYGYTF. The nucleotide sequence is TGTGCCAGCAGTCCCGGGACAGCCTTCTATGGCTACACCTTC.